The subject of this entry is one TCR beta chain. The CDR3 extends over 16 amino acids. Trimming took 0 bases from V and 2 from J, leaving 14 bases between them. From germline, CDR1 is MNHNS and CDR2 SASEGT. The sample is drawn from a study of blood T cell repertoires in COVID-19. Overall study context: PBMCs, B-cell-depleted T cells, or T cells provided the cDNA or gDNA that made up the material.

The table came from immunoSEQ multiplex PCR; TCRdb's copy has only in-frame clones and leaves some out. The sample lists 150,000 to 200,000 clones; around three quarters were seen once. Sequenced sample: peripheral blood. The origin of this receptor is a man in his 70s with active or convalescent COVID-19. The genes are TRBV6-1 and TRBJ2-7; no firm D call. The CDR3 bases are TGTGCCAGCAGTGAAGCATTCATGCAGGAAACCTACGAGCAGTACTTC. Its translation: CASSEAFMQETYEQYF.